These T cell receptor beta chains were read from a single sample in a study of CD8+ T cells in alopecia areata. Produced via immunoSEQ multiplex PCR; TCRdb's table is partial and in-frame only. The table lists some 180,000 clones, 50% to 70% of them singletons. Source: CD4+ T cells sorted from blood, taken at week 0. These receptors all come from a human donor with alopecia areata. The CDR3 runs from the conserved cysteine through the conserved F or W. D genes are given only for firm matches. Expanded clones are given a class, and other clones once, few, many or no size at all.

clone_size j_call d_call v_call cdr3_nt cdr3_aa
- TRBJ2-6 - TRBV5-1 TGCGCCAGCAGCGGCGGAGGGGCTAACTCTGGGGCCAACGTCCTGACTTTC CASSGGGANSGANVLTF
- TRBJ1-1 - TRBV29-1 TGCAGCGCGTCAGGATTCCAGGCGAACACTGAAGCTTTCTTT CSASGFQANTEAFF
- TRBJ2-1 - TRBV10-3 TGTGCTGTCCAGAGGACCACAGAGCAGTTCTTC CAVQRTTEQFF
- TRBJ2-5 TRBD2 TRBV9 TGTGCCAGCAGCGTAGTGGGGACTACTCAAGAGACCCAGTACTTC CASSVVGTTQETQYF
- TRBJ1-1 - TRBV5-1 TGCGCCAGCACCGATTACCCAAACGGGGAAGCTTTCTTT CASTDYPNGEAFF
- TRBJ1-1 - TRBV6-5 TGTGCCAGCAGTTTCGGTGGCGGTGAAGCTTTCTTT CASSFGGGEAFF
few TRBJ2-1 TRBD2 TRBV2 TGTGCCAGCAGACCTAGCGGGGTGAGGAATGAGCAGTTCTTC CASRPSGVRNEQFF
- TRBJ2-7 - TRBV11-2 TGTGCCAGCAGCTTAGCGATGAGGGCCGAGCAGTACTTC CASSLAMRAEQYF
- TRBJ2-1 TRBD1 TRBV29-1 TGCAGCGTAGCGGACAGGGGTATTCACAATGAGCAGTTCTTC CSVADRGIHNEQFF
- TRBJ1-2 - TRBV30 TGTGCCTGGAGTGTGGGAATTGGCTACACCTTC CAWSVGIGYTF
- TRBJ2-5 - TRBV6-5 TGTGCCAGCAGTTTATTGAGGGGAGGGACCCAGTACTTC CASSLLRGGTQYF
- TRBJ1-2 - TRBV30 TGTGCCTGGAGTGGAGAGGCTAACTATGGCTACACCTTC CAWSGEANYGYTF
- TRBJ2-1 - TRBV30 TGTGCCTGGAGTGTGGGCGTAGAACAGTTCTTC CAWSVGVEQFF
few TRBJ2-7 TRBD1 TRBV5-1 TGCGCCAGCAGCATCGGACAGGGAATCTACGAGCAGTACTTC CASSIGQGIYEQYF
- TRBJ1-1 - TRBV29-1 TGCAGCGTTTTGCAGACTGAAGCTTTCTTT CSVLQTEAFF
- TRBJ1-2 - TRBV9 TGTGCCAGCAGCGTAGCCGGCTACACCTTC CASSVAGYTF
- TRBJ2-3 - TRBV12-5 TGTGCTAGTGGACGGAACACAGATACGCAGTATTTT CASGRNTDTQYF
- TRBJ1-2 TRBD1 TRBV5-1 TGCGCCAGCAGCCCCGGGACAGGGGGCTATGGCTACACCTTC CASSPGTGGYGYTF
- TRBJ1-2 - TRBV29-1 TGCAGCGCCAAGAAGGGGGAGAGTGGCTACACCTTC CSAKKGESGYTF
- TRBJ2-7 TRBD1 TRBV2 TGTGCCAGCGCCTCACAGGGGGCCTGGGAGCAGTACTTC CASASQGAWEQYF
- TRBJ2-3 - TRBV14 TGTGCCAGCAGCCAAGTTCGTATGACGGCCACAGATACGCAGTATTTT CASSQVRMTATDTQYF
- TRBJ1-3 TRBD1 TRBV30 TGTGCCTGGATGACAGGGAACTCTGGAAACACCATATATTTT CAWMTGNSGNTIYF
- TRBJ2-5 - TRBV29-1 TGCAGCGTTGGCGAGGGCGCGGGGCCAGAGACCCAGTACTTC CSVGEGAGPETQYF
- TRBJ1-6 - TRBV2 TGTGCCAGCCGCCCGTATAGCTCCTATAATTCACCCCTCCACTTT CASRPYSSYNSPLHF
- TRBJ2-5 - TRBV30 TGTGCCTGGAGTAAAGGGGGAGAGACCCAGTACTTC CAWSKGGETQYF
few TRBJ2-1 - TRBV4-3 TGCGCCAGCAGCCGCCAGCGGAATGAGCAGTTCTTC CASSRQRNEQFF
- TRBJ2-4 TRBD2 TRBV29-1 TGCAGCGTTAATAGCGGGGGGGCAGAGGGCATTCAGTACTTC CSVNSGGAEGIQYF
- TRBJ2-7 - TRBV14 TGTGCCAGCAGCCAACGGGAACGGGCCTACGAGCAGTACTTC CASSQRERAYEQYF
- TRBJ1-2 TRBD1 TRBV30 TGTGCCTGGAGTGCCGACAGGGGGCTTGGGTACACCTTC CAWSADRGLGYTF
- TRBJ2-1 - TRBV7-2 TGTGCCAGCAGCTTAGCGCATGGCAATGAGCAGTTCTTC CASSLAHGNEQFF
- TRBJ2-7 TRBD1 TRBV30 TGTGCCTGGAGTGTACATGGCGGGACAGGGAATGAGCAGTACTTC CAWSVHGGTGNEQYF
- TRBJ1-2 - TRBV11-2 TGTGCCAGCAGCTTAGATAGGATTGGCTACACCTTC CASSLDRIGYTF
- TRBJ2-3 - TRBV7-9 TGTGCCAGCAGCTTAGTCGGGAGTGCAGATACGCAGTATTTT CASSLVGSADTQYF
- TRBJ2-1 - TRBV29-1 TGCAGCGCCTCCGGGCCATCTTCCTACAATGAGCAGTTCTTC CSASGPSSYNEQFF
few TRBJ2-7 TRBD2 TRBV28 TGTGCCAGCAGCCGGGGGGGCAACTACGAGCAGTACTTC CASSRGGNYEQYF
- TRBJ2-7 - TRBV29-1 TGCAGCGTCGGTGGCAGTCTCTACGAGCAGTACTTC CSVGGSLYEQYF
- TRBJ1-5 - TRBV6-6 TGTGCCAGCAGTTCCCCGGGTGCGATGCAGCCCCAGCATTTT CASSSPGAMQPQHF
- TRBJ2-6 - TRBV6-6 TGTGCCAGCAGTGACAACCCCGTCGTCCTGACTTTC CASSDNPVVLTF
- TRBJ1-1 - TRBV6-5 TGTGCCAGCAGTCGGGCAGGTGGAACTGAAGCTTTCTTT CASSRAGGTEAFF
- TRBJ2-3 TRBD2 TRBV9 TGTGCCAGCACGGTAGCGGGGACCACAGATACGCAGTATTTT CASTVAGTTDTQYF